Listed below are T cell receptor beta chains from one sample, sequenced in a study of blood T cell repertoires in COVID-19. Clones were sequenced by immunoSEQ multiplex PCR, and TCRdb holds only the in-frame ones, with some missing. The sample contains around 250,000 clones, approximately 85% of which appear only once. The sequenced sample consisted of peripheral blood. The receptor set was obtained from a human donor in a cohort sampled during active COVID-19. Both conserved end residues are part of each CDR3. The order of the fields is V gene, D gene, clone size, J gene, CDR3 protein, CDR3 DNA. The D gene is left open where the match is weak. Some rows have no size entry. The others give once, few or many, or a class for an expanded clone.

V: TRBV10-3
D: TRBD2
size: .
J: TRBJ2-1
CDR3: CAISTGTSGVLYEQFF
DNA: TGTGCCATCAGTACGGGTACTAGCGGGGTCCTCTATGAGCAGTTCTTC

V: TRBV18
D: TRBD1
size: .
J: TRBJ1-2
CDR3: CASSPSGQVYGYTF
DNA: TGTGCCAGCTCACCTTCGGGACAGGTCTATGGCTACACCTTC

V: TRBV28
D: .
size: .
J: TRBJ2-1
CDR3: CASRNFGSSYNEQFF
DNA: TGTGCCAGCCGGAACTTTGGGAGCTCCTACAATGAGCAGTTCTTC

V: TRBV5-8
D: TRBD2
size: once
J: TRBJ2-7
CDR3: CASSEAGGPNEQYF
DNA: TGTGCCAGCAGCGAAGCGGGGGGGCCCAACGAGCAGTACTTC

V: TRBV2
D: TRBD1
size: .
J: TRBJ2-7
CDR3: CASSEGTGGPRSYEQYF
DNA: TGTGCCAGCAGTGAAGGGACAGGGGGACCCCGCTCCTACGAGCAGTACTTC

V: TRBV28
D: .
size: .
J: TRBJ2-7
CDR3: CASSLIGVEGEQYF
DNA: TGTGCCAGCAGTTTGATAGGCGTGGAGGGCGAGCAGTACTTC

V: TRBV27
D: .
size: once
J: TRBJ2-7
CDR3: CASSLSPDNYEQYF
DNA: TGTGCCAGCAGTTTATCACCCGACAACTACGAGCAGTACTTC

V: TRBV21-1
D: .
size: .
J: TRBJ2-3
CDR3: CARLTAGDGDTQYF
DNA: TGTGCCAGGCTTACAGCGGGAGACGGAGATACGCAGTATTTT

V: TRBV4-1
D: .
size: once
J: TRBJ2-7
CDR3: CASSQVIGKKPYEQYF
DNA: TGCGCCAGCAGCCAAGTGATTGGTAAGAAGCCCTACGAGCAGTACTTC

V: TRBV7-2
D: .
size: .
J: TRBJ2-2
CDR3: CASSLVPRTGELFF
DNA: TGTGCCAGCAGCTTAGTGCCCCGGACCGGGGAGCTGTTTTTT

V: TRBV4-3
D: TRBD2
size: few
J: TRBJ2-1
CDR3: CASSRELAGDNEQFF
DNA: TGCGCCAGCAGCCGCGAACTAGCGGGAGACAATGAGCAGTTCTTC

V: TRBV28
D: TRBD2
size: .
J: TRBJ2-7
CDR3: CASSFWSASGRTEQYF
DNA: TGTGCCAGCAGTTTTTGGTCGGCTAGCGGGAGGACCGAGCAGTACTTC

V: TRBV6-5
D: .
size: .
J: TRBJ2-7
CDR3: CASSYSGAGEQYF
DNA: TGTGCCAGCAGTTACTCAGGAGCAGGGGAGCAGTACTTC

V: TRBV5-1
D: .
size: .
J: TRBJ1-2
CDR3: CASSLDAGANYGYTF
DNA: TGCGCCAGCAGCTTGGATGCAGGGGCTAACTATGGCTACACCTTC

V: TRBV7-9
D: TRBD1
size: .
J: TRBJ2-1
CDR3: CASSFGQGYNEQFF
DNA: TGTGCCAGCAGCTTCGGACAGGGCTACAATGAGCAGTTCTTC

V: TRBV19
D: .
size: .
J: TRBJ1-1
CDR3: CASSDLQGLKNTEAFF
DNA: TGTGCCAGTAGTGACTTACAGGGTTTGAAAAACACTGAAGCTTTCTTT

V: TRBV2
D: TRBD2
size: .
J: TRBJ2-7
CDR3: CASRGTSGSYEQYF
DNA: TGTGCCAGCAGGGGGACTAGCGGATCCTACGAGCAGTACTTC

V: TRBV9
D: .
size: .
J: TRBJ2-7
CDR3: CASSVATWGGEQYF
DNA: TGTGCCAGCAGCGTAGCTACGTGGGGCGGCGAGCAGTACTTC

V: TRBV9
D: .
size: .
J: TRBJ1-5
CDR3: CASSAAGSNQPQHF
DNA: TGTGCCAGCAGCGCCGCAGGGAGCAATCAGCCCCAGCATTTT

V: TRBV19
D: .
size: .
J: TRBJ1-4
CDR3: CASSLTASNEKLFF
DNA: TGTGCCAGTAGTTTGACAGCCTCTAATGAAAAACTGTTTTTT

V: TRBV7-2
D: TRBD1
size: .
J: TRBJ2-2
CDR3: CASSKDRAATGELFF
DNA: TGTGCCAGCAGCAAGGACAGGGCGGCCACCGGGGAGCTGTTTTTT

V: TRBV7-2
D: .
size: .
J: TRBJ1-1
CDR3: CASSLDSTKPMNTEAFF
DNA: TGTGCCAGCAGCTTGGACAGCACGAAACCCATGAACACTGAAGCTTTCTTT

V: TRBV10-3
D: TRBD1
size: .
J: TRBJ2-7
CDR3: CAISEHSNRGPGEQYF
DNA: TGTGCCATCAGTGAGCACTCTAACAGGGGGCCCGGCGAGCAGTACTTC

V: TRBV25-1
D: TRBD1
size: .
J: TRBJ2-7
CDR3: CASSGGTESSYEQYF
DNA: TGTGCCAGCAGTGGAGGGACAGAATCCTCCTACGAGCAGTACTTC

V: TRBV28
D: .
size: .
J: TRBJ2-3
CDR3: CASRSAGDTQYF
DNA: TGTGCCAGCAGGTCAGCGGGAGATACGCAGTATTTT

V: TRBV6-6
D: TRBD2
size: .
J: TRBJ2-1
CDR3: CASSYERGGYNEQFF
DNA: TGTGCCAGCAGTTACGAGCGGGGCGGGTACAATGAGCAGTTCTTC

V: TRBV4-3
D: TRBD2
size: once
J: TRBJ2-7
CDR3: CASSPREGGSYEQYF
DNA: TGCGCCAGCAGCCCCAGGGAGGGTGGCTCCTACGAGCAGTACTTC

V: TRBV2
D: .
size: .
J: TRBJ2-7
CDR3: CASSEDLNEQYF
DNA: TGTGCCAGCAGCGAGGATCTGAACGAGCAGTACTTC

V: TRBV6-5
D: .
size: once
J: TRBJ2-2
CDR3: CASSYQVSNTGELFF
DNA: TGTGCCAGCAGTTATCAGGTGTCGAACACCGGGGAGCTGTTTTTT

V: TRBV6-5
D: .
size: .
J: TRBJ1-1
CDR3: CASSRGRTEAFF
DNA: TGTGCCAGCAGCAGGGGAAGGACTGAAGCTTTCTTT

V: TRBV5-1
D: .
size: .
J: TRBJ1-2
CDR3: CASRINVQGDYGYTF
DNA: TGCGCCAGCAGGATTAACGTCCAGGGTGACTATGGCTACACCTTC

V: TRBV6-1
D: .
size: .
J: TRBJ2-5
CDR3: CASSEGIPGFYITTQYF
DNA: TGTGCCAGCAGTGAAGGAATCCCGGGATTCTACATCACCACCCAGTACTTC

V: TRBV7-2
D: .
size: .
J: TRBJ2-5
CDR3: CASRQNSGEAQYF
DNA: TGTGCCAGCAGACAAAATTCGGGGGAGGCCCAGTACTTC

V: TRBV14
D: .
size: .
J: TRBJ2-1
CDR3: CASRDYRYNEQFF
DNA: TGTGCCAGCAGGGACTACCGCTACAATGAGCAGTTCTTC

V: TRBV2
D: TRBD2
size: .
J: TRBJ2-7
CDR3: CASSAGLVLDEQYF
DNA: TGTGCCAGCAGTGCTGGACTAGTCTTGGACGAGCAGTACTTC

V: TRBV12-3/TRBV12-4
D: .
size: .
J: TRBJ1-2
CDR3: CASSSRGSYGYTF
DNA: TGTGCCAGCAGTTCTCGGGGAAGCTATGGCTACACCTTC

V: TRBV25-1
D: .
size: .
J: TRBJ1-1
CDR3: CASIGVQNTEAFF
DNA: TGTGCCAGCATAGGGGTTCAGAACACTGAAGCTTTCTTT

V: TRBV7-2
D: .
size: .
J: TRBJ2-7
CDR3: CASSPRAGPYEQYF
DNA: TGTGCCAGCAGCCCCAGGGCTGGACCCTACGAGCAGTACTTC

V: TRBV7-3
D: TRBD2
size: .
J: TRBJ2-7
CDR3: CASTSEGLAGDYTYEQYF
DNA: TGTGCCAGCACCTCGGAAGGACTAGCGGGAGATTATACCTACGAGCAGTACTTC

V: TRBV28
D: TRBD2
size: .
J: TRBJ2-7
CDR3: CASSFKGGASGSHEQYF
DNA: TGTGCCAGCAGTTTTAAGGGCGGGGCTAGCGGGAGTCACGAGCAGTACTTC

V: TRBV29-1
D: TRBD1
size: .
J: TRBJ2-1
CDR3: CSVLGQGANEQFF
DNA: TGCAGCGTTCTCGGACAGGGGGCGAATGAGCAGTTCTTC

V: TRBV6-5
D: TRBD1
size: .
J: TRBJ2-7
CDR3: CASSRQGPYEQYF
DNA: TGTGCCAGCAGTCGACAGGGCCCCTACGAGCAGTACTTC

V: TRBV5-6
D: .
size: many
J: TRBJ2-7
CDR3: CASSLSGEQYF
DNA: TGTGCCAGCAGCTTGTCGGGCGAGCAGTACTTC

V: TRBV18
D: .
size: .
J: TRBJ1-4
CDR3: CASSPVGGNEELFF
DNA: TGTGCCAGCTCACCGGTAGGGGGTAATGAGGAACTGTTTTTT

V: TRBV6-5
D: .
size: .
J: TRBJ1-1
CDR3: CATLIWGANTEAFF
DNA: TGTGCCACCCTCATTTGGGGAGCTAACACTGAAGCTTTCTTT

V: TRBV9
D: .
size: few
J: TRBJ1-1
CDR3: CASTPDLQLNTEAFF
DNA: TGTGCCAGCACCCCGGATCTACAGCTGAACACTGAAGCTTTCTTT

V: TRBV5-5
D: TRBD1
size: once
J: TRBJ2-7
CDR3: CASSITGTVLYEQYF
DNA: TGTGCCAGCAGTATCACCGGGACAGTCCTTTACGAGCAGTACTTC

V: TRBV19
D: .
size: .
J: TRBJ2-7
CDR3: CASSIQGSYEQYF
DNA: TGTGCCAGTAGTATACAGGGATCCTACGAGCAGTACTTC

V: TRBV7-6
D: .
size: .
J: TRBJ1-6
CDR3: CASSPGVRQGISPLHF
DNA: TGTGCCAGCAGCCCAGGGGTGCGGCAGGGGATTTCACCCCTCCACTTT

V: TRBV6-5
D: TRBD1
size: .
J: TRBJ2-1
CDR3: CATRWTGNKMQFF
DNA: TGTGCCACGAGATGGACAGGGAACAAAATGCAGTTCTTC

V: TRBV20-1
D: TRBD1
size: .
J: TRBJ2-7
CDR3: CSASRGLYEQYF
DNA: TGCAGTGCTAGTAGGGGGCTCTACGAGCAGTACTTC

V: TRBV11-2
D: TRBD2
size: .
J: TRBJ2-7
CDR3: CASLGLADYEQYF
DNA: TGTGCCAGCTTGGGACTAGCAGACTACGAGCAGTACTTC

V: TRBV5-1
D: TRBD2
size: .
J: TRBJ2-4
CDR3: CASSFNSGGLPDIQYF
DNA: TGCGCCAGCAGCTTTAATAGCGGGGGCCTCCCAGACATTCAGTACTTC

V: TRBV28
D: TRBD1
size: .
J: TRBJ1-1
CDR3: CASSLDRQGYNTEAFF
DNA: TGTGCCAGCAGTTTAGACCGACAGGGGTATAACACTGAAGCTTTCTTT

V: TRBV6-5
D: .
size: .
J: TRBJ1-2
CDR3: CASSTGQFYGYTF
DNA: TGTGCCAGCAGTACTGGACAGTTTTATGGCTACACCTTC